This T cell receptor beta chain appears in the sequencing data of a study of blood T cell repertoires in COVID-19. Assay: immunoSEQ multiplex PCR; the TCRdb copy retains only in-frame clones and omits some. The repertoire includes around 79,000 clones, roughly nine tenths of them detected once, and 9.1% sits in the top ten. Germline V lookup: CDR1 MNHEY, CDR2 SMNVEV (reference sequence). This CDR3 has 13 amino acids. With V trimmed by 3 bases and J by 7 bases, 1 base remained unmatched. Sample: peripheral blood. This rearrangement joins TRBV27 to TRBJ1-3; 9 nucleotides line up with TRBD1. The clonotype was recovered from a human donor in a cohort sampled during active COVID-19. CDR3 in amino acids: CASSFGQGNTIYF. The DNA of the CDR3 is TGTGCCAGCAGTTTCGGACAGGGGAACACCATATATTTT.